This T cell receptor (beta chain) was recorded in a study of OX40 agonist ivuxolimab in advanced cancers. Whole-study context: Patients undergoing dose escalation presented with hepatocellular carcinoma, melanoma, renal cell or head and neck cancer. Study-wide results and caveats: Dosing at 0.1 to 3.0 mg/kg was accompanied by clonal expansion of CD4+ and CD8+ blood T cells by week 6.

Sampling of blood occurred at baseline, cycle 4 day 1, and cycle 7 day 1. V gave up 0 bases and J gave up 4 bases, with 4 bases separating them. Germline lookup yields CDR1 LNHNV and CDR2 YYDKDF (reference sequence). This CDR3 is 12 amino acids long. The repertoire was sequenced with immunoSEQ multiplex PCR; TCRdb's copy has only in-frame clones and lacks some. Of about 31,000 clones in the sample, 90% were seen once. To note about this clone: The antigen remains undetermined.

The J gene is TRBJ2-7, the V gene TRBV15; D ambiguous. The specimen was CD4+ or CD8+ T cells sorted from blood, collected in a trial of the OX40 agonist ivuxolimab. The sequence was collected from an adult with an advanced solid tumor such as melanoma, head and neck, liver or kidney cancer. As DNA, the CDR3 is TGTGCCACCAGCAGAGAAGGGTACGAGCAGTACTTC. It is translated as CATSREGYEQYF. Filled out from reference TRBV15 and TRBJ2-7, the complete variable domain reads DAMVIQNPRYQVTQFGKPVTLSCSQTLNHNVMYWYQQKSSQAPKLLFHYYDKDFNNEADTPDNFQSRRPNTSFCFLDIRSPGLGDTAMYLCATSREGYEQYFGPGTRLTVT.